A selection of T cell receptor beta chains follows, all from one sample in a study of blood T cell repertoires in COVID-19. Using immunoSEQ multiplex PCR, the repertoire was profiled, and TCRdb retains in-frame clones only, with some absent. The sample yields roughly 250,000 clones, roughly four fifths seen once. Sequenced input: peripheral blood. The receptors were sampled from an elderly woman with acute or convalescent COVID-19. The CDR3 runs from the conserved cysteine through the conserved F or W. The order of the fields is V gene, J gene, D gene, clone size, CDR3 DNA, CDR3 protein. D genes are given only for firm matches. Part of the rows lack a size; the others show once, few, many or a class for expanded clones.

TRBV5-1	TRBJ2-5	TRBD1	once	TGCGCCAGCAGCCCGGGACAGGGGGACCAAGAGACCCAGTACTTC	CASSPGQGDQETQYF
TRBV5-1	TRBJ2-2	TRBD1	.	TGCGCCAGCAGCCTAACCGGGACAGAAAACACCGGGGAGCTGTTTTTT	CASSLTGTENTGELFF
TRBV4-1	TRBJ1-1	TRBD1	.	TGCGCCAGCAGCCCGACTACAGGGGCGAACACTGAAGCTTTCTTT	CASSPTTGANTEAFF
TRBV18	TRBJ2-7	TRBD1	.	TGTGCCAGCTCACCAGGGGGGACAGGGGTCGACGAGCAGTACTTC	CASSPGGTGVDEQYF
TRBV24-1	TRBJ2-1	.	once	TGTGCCACCAGTGATCCCCGGGGGTTGACCTACAATGAGCAGTTCTTC	CATSDPRGLTYNEQFF
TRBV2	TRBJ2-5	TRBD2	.	TGTGCCAGCAGTGAAGCTAGCGGGGGGTCTAAGTACTTC	CASSEASGGSKYF
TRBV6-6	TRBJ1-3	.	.	TGTGCCAGCAGTGGCTACAGCTTCTCGGGAAACACCATATATTTT	CASSGYSFSGNTIYF
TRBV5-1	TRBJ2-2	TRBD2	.	TGCGCCAGCACCGGCCTCGGGAGGGCCGGGGAGCTGTTTTTT	CASTGLGRAGELFF
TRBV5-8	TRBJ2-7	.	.	TGTGCCAGCAGCTTGGTTCCCATCGAGCAGTACTTC	CASSLVPIEQYF
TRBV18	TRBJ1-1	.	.	TGTGCCAGCTCACCAAATGGGGGGAGTAACACTGAAGCTTTCTTT	CASSPNGGSNTEAFF
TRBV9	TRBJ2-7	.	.	TGTGCCAGCAGCGTAGCTACAGGGACATACTACGAGCAGTACTTC	CASSVATGTYYEQYF
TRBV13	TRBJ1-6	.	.	TGTGCCAGCAGGGGGACATCGGGAAGGGGTAATTCACCCCTCCACTTT	CASRGTSGRGNSPLHF
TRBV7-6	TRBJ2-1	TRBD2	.	TGTGCCAGCAGCTTAGTCGTGGGACTAGTCCGCAATGAGCAGTTCTTC	CASSLVVGLVRNEQFF
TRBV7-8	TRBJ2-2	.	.	TGTGCCAGCAGCGCGAGACTAGAACCTTCCGGGGAGCTGTTTTTT	CASSARLEPSGELFF
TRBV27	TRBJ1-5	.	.	.	CASSSSGQGYDQPQHF
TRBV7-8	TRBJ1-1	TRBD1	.	TGTGCCAGCAGCTTAGAGTCTACAGGGGGCACTGAAGCTTTCTTT	CASSLESTGGTEAFF
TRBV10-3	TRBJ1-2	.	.	TGTGCCATCAGTGAGTTAGGAGCAGAGTATGGCTACACCTTC	CAISELGAEYGYTF
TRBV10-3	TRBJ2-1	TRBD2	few	TGTGCCACCTCTCAGGAGCGGGGGGCCCATGAGCAGTTCTTC	CATSQERGAHEQFF
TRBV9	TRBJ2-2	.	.	TGTGCCAGCACCGTTTCGTCGAACACCGGGGAGCTGTTTTTT	CASTVSSNTGELFF
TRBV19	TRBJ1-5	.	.	TGTGCCAGTAGTATAGAGTACAATCAGCCCCAGCATTTT	CASSIEYNQPQHF
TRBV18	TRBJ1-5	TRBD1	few	TGTGCCAGCTCAGGACAGGGGGCCCATCAGCCCCAGCATTTT	CASSGQGAHQPQHF
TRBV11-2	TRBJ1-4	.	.	TGTGCCAGCAGCTTAATCGGGGGTCCTCTGTTTTTT	CASSLIGGPLFF
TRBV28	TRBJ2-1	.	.	TGTGCCAGCAGTTTAAACAGAATCTCCTACAATGAGCAGTTCTTC	CASSLNRISYNEQFF
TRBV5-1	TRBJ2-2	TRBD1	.	TGCGCCAGCAGCTTGCTACAGGGGGCCGGGGAGCTGTTTTTT	CASSLLQGAGELFF
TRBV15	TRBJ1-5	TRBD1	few	TGTGCCACCAGCAGAGATCGGGGACAGACCAATCAGCCCCAGCATTTT	CATSRDRGQTNQPQHF